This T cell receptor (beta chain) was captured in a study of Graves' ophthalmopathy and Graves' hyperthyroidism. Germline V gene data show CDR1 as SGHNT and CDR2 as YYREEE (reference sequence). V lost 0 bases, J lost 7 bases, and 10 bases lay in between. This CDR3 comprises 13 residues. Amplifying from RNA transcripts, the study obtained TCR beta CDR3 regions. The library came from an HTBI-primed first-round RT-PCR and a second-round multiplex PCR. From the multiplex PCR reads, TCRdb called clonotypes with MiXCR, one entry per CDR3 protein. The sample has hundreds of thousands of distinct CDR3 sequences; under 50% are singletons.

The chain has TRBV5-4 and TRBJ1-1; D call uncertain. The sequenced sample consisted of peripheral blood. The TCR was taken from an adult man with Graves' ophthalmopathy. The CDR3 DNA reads TGTGCCAGCAGCTTGGAGGAAATAGGTGAAGCTTTCTTT. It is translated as CASSLEEIGEAFF.